The entry below describes one TCR beta chain. The sample belongs to a study of shared clonotypes between healthy human individuals. The CDR3 has 15 residues. Per germline, CDR1 MDHEN and CDR2 SYDVKM. V gave up 6 bases and J gave up 2 bases, with 17 bases separating them. Splitting of CD4+ cells produced CD45RA+ naive and CD45RA-negative memory subsets. TCRdb keeps only in-frame clones here, not all; method: immunoSEQ multiplex PCR. The sample lists some 200,000 clones, over 80% occurring once. The sample taken for sequencing was naive CD4+ T cells sorted from blood. The sample's subset: CD45RA+ positively selected. This rearrangement joins TRBV28 to TRBJ2-7; D not certain. The sequence came from a woman in her twenties or thirties in good health. The CDR3 DNA is TGTGCCAGCAGCCCGCGCCCGGGCCTTACCTACGAGCAGTACTTC. Its protein is CASSPRPGLTYEQYF.